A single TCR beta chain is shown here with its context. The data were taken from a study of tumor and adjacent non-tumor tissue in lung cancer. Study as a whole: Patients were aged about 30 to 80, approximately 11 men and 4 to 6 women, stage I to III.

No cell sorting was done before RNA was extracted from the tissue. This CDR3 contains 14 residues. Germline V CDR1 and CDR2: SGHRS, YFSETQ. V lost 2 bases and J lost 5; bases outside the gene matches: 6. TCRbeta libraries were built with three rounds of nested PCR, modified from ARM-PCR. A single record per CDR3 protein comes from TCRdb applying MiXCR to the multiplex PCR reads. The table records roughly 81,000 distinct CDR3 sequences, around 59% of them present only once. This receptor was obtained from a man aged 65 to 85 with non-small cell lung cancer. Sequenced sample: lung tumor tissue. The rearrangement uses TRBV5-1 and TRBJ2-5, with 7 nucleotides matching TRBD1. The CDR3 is CASSFRQGGETQYF. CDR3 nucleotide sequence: TGCGCCAGCAGCTTCAGACAGGGTGGGGAGACCCAGTACTTC.